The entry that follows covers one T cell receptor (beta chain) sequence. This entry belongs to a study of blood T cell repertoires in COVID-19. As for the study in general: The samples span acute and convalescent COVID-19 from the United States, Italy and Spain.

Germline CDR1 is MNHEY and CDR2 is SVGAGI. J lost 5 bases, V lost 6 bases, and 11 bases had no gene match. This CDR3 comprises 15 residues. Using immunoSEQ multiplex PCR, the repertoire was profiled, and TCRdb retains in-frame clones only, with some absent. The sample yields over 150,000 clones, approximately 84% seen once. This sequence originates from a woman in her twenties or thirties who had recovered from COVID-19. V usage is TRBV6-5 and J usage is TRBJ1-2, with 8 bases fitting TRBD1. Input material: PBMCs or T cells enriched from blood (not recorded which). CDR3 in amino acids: CASSPGTGSLYGYTF. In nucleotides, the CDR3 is TGTGCCAGCAGCCCCGGGACAGGATCCCTTTATGGCTACACCTTC.